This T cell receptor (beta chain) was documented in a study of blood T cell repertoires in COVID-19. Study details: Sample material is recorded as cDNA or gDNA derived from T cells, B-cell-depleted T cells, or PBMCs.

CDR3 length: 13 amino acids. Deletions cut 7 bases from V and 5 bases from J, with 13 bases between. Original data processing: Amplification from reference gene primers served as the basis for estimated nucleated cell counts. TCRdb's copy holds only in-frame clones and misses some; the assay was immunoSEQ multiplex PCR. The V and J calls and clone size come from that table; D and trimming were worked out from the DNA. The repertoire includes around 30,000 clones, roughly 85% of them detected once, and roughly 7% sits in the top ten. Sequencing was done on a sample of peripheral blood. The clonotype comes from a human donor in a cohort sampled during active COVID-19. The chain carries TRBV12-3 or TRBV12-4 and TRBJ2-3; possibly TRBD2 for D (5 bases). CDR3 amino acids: CASIDRGKDTQYF. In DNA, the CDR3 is TGTGCCAGCATCGACCGGGGTAAAGATACGCAGTATTTT.